This TCR beta chain appears in the sequencing data of a study of cytomegalovirus exposure and HLA in healthy donors. Use of 60 Vbeta and 13 Jbeta primers characterized the PCR. Repertoires were generated with immunoSEQ multiplex PCR, while TCRdb's copy carries only in-frame clones and drops some. Seen here are tens of thousands of clones, about four fifths observed once, and the top ten hold 14% to 15%. There are a few counts of this clone. The target antigen is unknown. Study-wide results and caveats: Within an earlier analysis, most TCR beta V segments proved productive either about 87% or about 30% of the time.

Sequencing was done on a sample of PBMCs. The receptor was isolated from a woman aged 35 to 49 in good health and CMV-seropositive.

CDR3: CASSVGVAASSYEQYF. Here the CDR3 DNA reads TGTGCCAGCAGCGTAGGGGTAGCAGCGAGCTCCTACGAGCAGTACTTC. V is TRBV9 and J is TRBJ2-7; the D is unclear. V was shortened by 0 bases and J by 0 bases, with 13 bases between the two germline ends. Germline V CDR1 and CDR2: SGDLS, YYNGEE. This CDR3 has 16 residues. Variable domain in full (rest from reference TRBV9 and TRBJ2-7): DSGVTQTPKHLITATGQRVTLRCSPRSGDLSVYWYQQSLDQGLQFLIQYYNGEERAKGNILERFSAQQFPDLHSELNLSSLELGDSALYFCASSVGVAASSYEQYFGPGTRLTVT.